The 24 T cell receptor beta chains presented below share a single source sample, sequenced in a study of T cell responses to AZD1222 COVID-19 vaccine. The protocol was immunoSEQ multiplex PCR, while the TCRdb copy is restricted to in-frame clones and leaves out a portion. This table has some 120,000 clones, more than 75% appearing once. The specimen comprised peripheral blood, sampled on day 0 of AZD1222 vaccination. The receptors stem from an adult in good health.

The CDR3 protein is CASSFSGGYGYTF. The CDR3 DNA is TGTGCCAGCAGCTTCTCAGGGGGCTATGGCTACACCTTC. The rearrangement joins TRBV11-2 to TRBJ1-2; 7 nucleotides line up with TRBD1. CDR3 length equals 13 residues. Trimming at V came to 3 bases and at J to 4 bases, leaving 2 bases not matched to a gene. Germline values: CDR1 SGHAT, CDR2 FQNNGV.

The chain recombines TRBV7-3 with TRBJ1-2; no clear D. V shed 5 bases and J shed 14 bases, with 21 bases lying between them. Germline CDR1 is SGHTA and CDR2 is FQGTGA. The CDR3 has 13 residues. CDR3 in DNA: TGTGCCAGCAGCCAGACACTCGGAAGGGCTGTGACCTTC. This encodes CASSQTLGRAVTF.

This chain connects TRBV11-2 to TRBJ1-2; D gene ambiguous. This CDR3 contains 12 residues. V was clipped by 11 bases and J by 2 bases, with 12 bases between them. Looked up from germline, CDR1 is SGHAT and CDR2 is FQNNGV. This CDR3 is CAVKGTNYGYTF. For the CDR3, the DNA is TGTGCCGTAAAGGGAACAAACTATGGCTACACCTTC.

The CDR3 loop reads CASTPGVSGANVLTF. In DNA, the CDR3 is TGTGCCAGCACCCCAGGCGTCTCTGGGGCCAACGTCCTGACTTTC. This sequence joins TRBV5-6 and TRBJ2-6; D gene uncertain. The CDR3 consists of 15 residues. Trimming took 6 bases from V and 0 from J, leaving 10 bases between them. From germline, CDR1 is SGHDT and CDR2 YYEEEE.

V gene TRBV9 combines with J gene TRBJ1-1; a weak D match, TRBD1 (5 bases). Germline lookup yields CDR1 SGDLS and CDR2 YYNGEE. V dropped 0 bases and J dropped 5 bases, with 17 bases sitting between them. This CDR3 spans 16 amino acids. The chain's CDR3 is CASSVDPRGGETEAFF. The CDR3 DNA follows: TGTGCCAGCAGCGTAGACCCCCGAGGAGGGGAGACTGAAGCTTTCTTT.

Concerning this clone itself: The sample holds other DNA sequences that translate to the same CDR3. This chain uses TRBV7-9 with TRBJ2-7; TRBD1 agrees at 8 bases. The CDR3 totals 13 residues. The V segment lost 6 bases and the J segment 3 bases; nucleotides outside the gene matches: 4. The germline gives CDR1 SEHNR, CDR2 FQNEAQ (reference sequence). The CDR3 nucleotides read TGTGCCAGCAGTTCCACAGGGGGCTACGAGCAGTACTTC. Protein product: CASSSTGGYEQYF. Together with reference TRBV7-9 and TRBJ2-7, the CDR3 gives the full variable domain: DTGVSQNPRHKITKRGQNVTFRCDPISEHNRLYWYRQTLGQGPEFLTYFQNEAQLEKSRLLSDRFSAERPKGSFSTLEIQRTEQGDSAMYLCASSSTGGYEQYFGPGTRLTVT.

The chain combines TRBV6-2 or TRBV6-3 with TRBJ2-1; D remains unclear. Germline V CDR1 and CDR2: MNHEY, SVGEGT. The CDR3 is 12 amino acids. V dropped 6 bases and J dropped 6 bases, with 9 bases sitting between them. The CDR3 reads CASSRSSNEQFF. Written as DNA, the CDR3 is TGTGCCAGCAGCCGTAGCTCCAATGAGCAGTTCTTC.

The chain uses TRBV28 and TRBJ1-4; the D is unclear. Trimming shortened V by 4 bases and J by 0 bases, and 12 bases separated the two germline ends. Germline-derived CDR1 and CDR2 are MDHEN and SYDVKM. CDR3 size: 16 residues. CDR3 nucleotides: TGTGCCAGCAGTTCGCCCGGCCCGGCAACTAATGAAAAACTGTTTTTT. Amino acids: CASSSPGPATNEKLFF. The entire variable domain, with the rest obtained from reference TRBV28 and TRBJ1-4, is as follows: DVKVTQSSRYLVKRTGEKVFLECVQDMDHENMFWYRQDPGLGLRLIYFSYDVKMKEKGDIPEGYSVSREKKERFSLILESASTNQTSMYLCASSSPGPATNEKLFFGSGTQLSVL.

This clone was detected only once. CDR3 loop: CAWSGAPYQPQHF. The CDR3 DNA sequence: TGTGCCTGGAGTGGAGCCCCCTATCAGCCCCAGCATTTT. This chain uses TRBV30 with TRBJ1-5; no reliable D call. V dropped 1 base and J dropped 5 bases, with 9 bases sitting between them. The CDR3 totals 13 residues. Germline values: CDR1 GTSNPN, CDR2 SVGIG (reference sequence).

The sample holds a few counts of this clone. The chain employs TRBV28 and TRBJ1-5; tentatively, D is TRBD1 (5 bases). This CDR3 contains 13 residues. The germline CDR1 and CDR2 sequences are MDHEN and SYDVKM. The V end lost 2 bases, the J end lost 13 bases, and 15 bases lay between the germline ends. CDR3 sequence reads: CASSLGAEFVQHF. The CDR3 DNA reads TGTGCCAGCAGTTTAGGGGCCGAGTTCGTTCAGCATTTT.

The gene calls are TRBV9 and TRBJ2-5, with D possibly TRBD2 on 6 matching bases. The CDR3 extends over 15 amino acids. CDR1 and CDR2 from the germline V gene are SGDLS and YYNGEE. V was trimmed by 0 bases and J by 5 bases, leaving 14 bases between them. In DNA, the CDR3 is TGTGCCAGCAGCGTAGGCGGAGGGCCGGGGGAGACCCAGTACTTC. Amino acid sequence: CASSVGGGPGETQYF.

V usage is TRBV7-2 and J usage is TRBJ1-1, with D possibly matching TRBD1 (6 bases). The V and J ends lost 3 bases and 4 bases respectively, with 15 bases between them. The CDR3 has 15 residues. The V gene's germline CDR1 is SGHTA and CDR2 FQGNSA. The CDR3 bases are TGTGCCAGCAGCTTGGCTTCAGGGGAGGTCACTGAAGCTTTCTTT. Protein sequence: CASSLASGEVTEAFF.

The chain uses TRBV28 and TRBJ1-5; tentatively, D is TRBD1 (5 bases). Germline V gene data show CDR1 as MDHEN and CDR2 as SYDVKM. V was cut by 2 bases and J by 0 bases, with 14 bases left in between. The CDR3 is 17 residues long. CDR3 residues: CASSLPLGQGSNQPQHF. CDR3 coding DNA: TGTGCCAGCAGTTTACCCCTAGGGCAGGGTAGCAATCAGCCCCAGCATTTT.

The V gene is TRBV30, the J gene TRBJ2-7; no definite D call. Germline CDR1 and CDR2: GTSNPN and SVGIG (reference sequence). Between the trimmed V and J ends, which lost 0 bases and 6 bases, there was a span of 9 bases. The CDR3 runs 12 residues. CDR3 in DNA: TGTGCCTGGAGTGTTGGTCCGGGCGAGCAGTACTTC. Translating it yields CAWSVGPGEQYF.

This chain links TRBV4-2 with TRBJ2-4, with 9 nucleotides matching TRBD1. The V and J ends lost 4 bases and 7 bases, in that order; junction bases with no gene match: 2. The germline CDR1 and CDR2 sequences are LGHNA and YNFKEQ. CDR3 size: 13 residues. The CDR3 is CASSRDRENIQYF. CDR3 coding DNA: TGTGCCAGCAGCCGGGACAGGGAGAACATTCAGTACTTC.

The chain couples TRBV7-7 to TRBJ2-1; D is ambiguous. The CDR3 has 14 residues. Germline CDR1 is SSHAT and CDR2 is FNYEAQ (reference sequence). The V end was cut by 3 bases, the J end by 4 bases, with 10 bases between. CDR3: CASSFMGLYNEQFF. Written as DNA, the CDR3 is TGTGCCAGCAGCTTTATGGGGTTGTACAATGAGCAGTTCTTC.

This clone has more than one count but fewer than ten. The genes are TRBV7-6 and TRBJ2-7, with 8 bases identical to TRBD2. Per germline, CDR1 SGHVS and CDR2 FNYEAQ. V dropped 4 bases and J dropped 5; count of bases not matched to a gene: 7. The CDR3 totals 14 residues. The CDR3 protein is CASSWAGGNDEQYF. CDR3 nucleotides: TGTGCCAGCAGCTGGGCGGGGGGAAATGACGAGCAGTACTTC. Combining the CDR3 with reference TRBV7-6 and TRBJ2-7 gives the whole variable domain GAGVSQSPRYKVTKRGQDVALRCDPISGHVSLYWYRQALGQGPEFLTYFNYEAQQDKSGLPNDRFSAERPEGSISTLTIQRTEQRDSAMYRCASSWAGGNDEQYFGPGTRLTVT.

The chain combines TRBV11-2 with TRBJ1-5; D is possibly TRBD1 (6 bases). The CDR3 loop spans 14 amino acids. Per germline, CDR1 SGHAT and CDR2 FQNNGV. Trimming took off 4 bases at V and 5 bases at J, with 12 bases between the two ends. The CDR3 protein is CASSSGVRDQPQHF. CDR3 DNA: TGTGCCAGCAGCTCAGGGGTTAGGGATCAGCCCCAGCATTTT. The entire variable domain, with the rest obtained from reference TRBV11-2 and TRBJ1-5, is as follows: EAGVAQSPRYKIIEKRQSVAFWCNPISGHATLYWYQQILGQGPKLLIQFQNNGVVDDSQLPKDRFSAERLKGVDSTLKIQPAKLEDSAVYLCASSSGVRDQPQHFGDGTRLSIL.

This clone was counted only a few times. The rearrangement uses TRBV19 and TRBJ1-1; 10 nucleotides align to TRBD1. The CDR3 length is 14 residues. Unmatched junction bases numbered 8, after V lost 7 bases and J lost 6 bases. Germline CDR1 LNHDA, CDR2 SQIVND (reference sequence). This CDR3 is CASIAGQGISEAFF. The CDR3 nucleotides are TGTGCCAGTATTGCGGGACAGGGGATCTCTGAAGCTTTCTTT. Using reference TRBV19 and TRBJ1-1 for the parts outside the CDR3, the full variable domain is DGGITQSPKYLFRKEGQNVTLSCEQNLNHDAMYWYRQDPGQGLRLIYYSQIVNDFQKGDIAEGYSVSREKKESFPLTVTSAQKNPTAFYLCASIAGQGISEAFFGQGTRLTVV.

The J gene is TRBJ2-5, the V gene TRBV10-3, with D perhaps TRBD1 or TRBD2 (5 bases each). Germline values: CDR1 ENHRY, CDR2 SYGVKD. V lost 7 bases and J lost 1, with 13 bases in between. The CDR3 totals 14 residues. CDR3 coding DNA: TGTGCCATCAAAGGCCCTGGGGGCCAAGAGACCCAGTACTTC. Translated, it gives CAIKGPGGQETQYF.

The J gene is TRBJ1-3, the V gene TRBV30; D ambiguous. Trimming took off 4 bases at V and 4 bases at J, with 14 bases between the two ends. The germline CDR1 and CDR2 sequences are GTSNPN and SVGIG (reference sequence). This CDR3 is 14 amino acids long. The CDR3: CAWNGLYFGNTIYF. Written as DNA, the CDR3 is TGTGCCTGGAATGGGCTTTACTTCGGAAACACCATATATTTT. The whole variable domain, filled in from reference TRBV30 and TRBJ1-3, reads SQTIHQWPATLVQPVGSPLSLECTVEGTSNPNLYWYRQAAGRGLQLLFYSVGIGQISSEVPQNLSASRPQDRQFILSSKKLLLSDSGFYLCAWNGLYFGNTIYFGEGSWLTVV.

V gene TRBV24-1 combines with J gene TRBJ2-1; a weak D match, TRBD2 (5 bases). The CDR3 is 17 residues long. V dropped 5 bases and J dropped 2 bases, with 18 bases sitting between them. Germline V CDR1 and CDR2: KGHDR, SFDVKD. The CDR3 protein is CATSGLGEGFAYNEQFF. CDR3 bases: TGTGCCACCAGTGGATTGGGTGAGGGATTTGCCTACAATGAGCAGTTCTTC.

This clone was seen just once. This chain links TRBV19 with TRBJ2-3; D remains unclear. The CDR3 length is 14 residues. Germline V lookup: CDR1 LNHDA, CDR2 SQIVND (reference sequence). Trimming shortened V by 3 bases and J by 4 bases, and 11 bases separated the two germline ends. CDR3 nucleotide sequence: TGTGCCAGTAGTATTAATCAGTACCCAGATACGCAGTATTTT. Translation: CASSINQYPDTQYF.

The chain recombines TRBV7-9 with TRBJ1-1; no definite D call. V lost 6 bases and J lost 4, with 9 bases in between. The CDR3 runs to 12 residues. Germline CDR1 and CDR2: SEHNR and FQNEAQ (reference sequence). The CDR3 DNA is TGTGCCAGCAGTAGCGGCAGCACTGAAGCTTTCTTT. Amino acids: CASSSGSTEAFF.